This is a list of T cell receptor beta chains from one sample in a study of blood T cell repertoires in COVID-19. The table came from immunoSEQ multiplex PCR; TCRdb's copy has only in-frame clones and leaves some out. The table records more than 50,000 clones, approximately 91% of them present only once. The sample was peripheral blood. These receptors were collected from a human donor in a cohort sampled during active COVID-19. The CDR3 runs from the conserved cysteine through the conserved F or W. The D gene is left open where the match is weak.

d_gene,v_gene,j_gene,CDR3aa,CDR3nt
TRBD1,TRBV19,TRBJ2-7,CASSTPGQRYEQYF,TGTGCCAGTAGTACCCCGGGACAGCGCTACGAGCAGTACTTC
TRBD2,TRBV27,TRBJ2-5,CASSLLGLAGSETQYF,TGTGCCAGCAGTTTATTGGGCTTAGCGGGATCAGAGACCCAGTACTTC
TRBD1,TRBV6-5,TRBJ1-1,CASSVTGVNTEAFF,TGTGCCAGCAGCGTCACAGGGGTTAACACTGAAGCTTTCTTT
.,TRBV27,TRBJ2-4,CASSREGGRFLKNIQYF,TGTGCCAGCAGCCGAGAGGGAGGAAGGTTTTTGAAAAACATTCAGTACTTC
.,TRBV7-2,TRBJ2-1,CASSSGYINEQFF,TGTGCCAGCAGCTCGGGATATATAAATGAGCAGTTCTTC
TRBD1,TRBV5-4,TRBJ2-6,CASSADRVRANVLTF,TGTGCCAGCAGCGCGGACAGGGTCCGGGCCAACGTCCTGACTTTC
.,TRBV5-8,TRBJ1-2,CASSLEARGHYGYTF,TGTGCCAGCAGCTTGGAGGCCAGGGGTCACTATGGCTACACCTTC
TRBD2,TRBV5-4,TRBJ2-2,CASSYKLAGGGGELFF,TGTGCCAGCAGCTATAAACTAGCGGGAGGTGGCGGGGAGCTGTTTTTT
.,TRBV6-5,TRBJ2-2,CASSSTLDTGELFF,TGTGCCAGCAGTTCGACTCTCGACACCGGGGAGCTGTTTTTT
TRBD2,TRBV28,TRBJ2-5,CASSKNGLASGETQYF,TGTGCCAGCAGTAAAAACGGACTAGCTTCTGGGGAGACCCAGTACTTC
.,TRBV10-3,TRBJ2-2,CAISGSSGELFF,TGTGCCATCAGTGGGTCTTCGGGGGAGCTGTTTTTT
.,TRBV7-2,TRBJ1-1,CASSLQGNTEAFF,TGTGCCAGCAGCTTACAGGGGAACACTGAAGCTTTCTTT
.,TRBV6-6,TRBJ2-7,CASSYRGHEQYF,TGTGCCAGCAGTTACAGGGGCCACGAGCAGTACTTC
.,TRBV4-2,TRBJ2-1,CASSQQSDNEQFF,TGTGCCAGCAGCCAACAATCGGACAATGAGCAGTTCTTC
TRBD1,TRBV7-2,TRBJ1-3,CASNGQATSGNTIYF,TGTGCCAGCAACGGACAGGCGACCTCTGGAAACACCATATATTTT
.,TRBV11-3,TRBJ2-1,CASCRDSQNEQFF,TGTGCCAGCTGCCGGGACTCGCAAAATGAGCAGTTCTTC
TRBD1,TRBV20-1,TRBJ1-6,CSASPGQGTSPLHF,TGCAGTGCTAGTCCGGGACAGGGGACTTCACCCCTCCACTTT
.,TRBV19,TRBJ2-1,CASSIAPPSSYNEQFF,TGTGCCAGTAGTATAGCCCCGCCGAGCTCCTACAATGAGCAGTTCTTC
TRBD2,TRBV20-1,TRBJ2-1,CSASTSRASGRNEQFF,TGCAGTGCTAGTACCTCTCGGGCTAGCGGAAGGAATGAGCAGTTCTTC
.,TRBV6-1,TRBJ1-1,CASSEHMNTEAFF,TGTGCCAGCAGTGAGCACATGAACACTGAAGCTTTCTTT
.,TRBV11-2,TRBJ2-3,CASSLDKRDYTQYF,TGTGCCAGCAGCTTAGATAAACGGGACTATACGCAGTATTTT